The rows below give T cell receptor beta chains drawn from one sample of a study of neurological immune-mediated disorders. TCRdb reprocessed the 5' RACE reads via MiXCR and lists one record per CDR3 protein. Of tens of thousands of distinct CDR3 sequences detected, about 5% appear once; the ten largest clones hold about 2.4%. The source material was PBMCs. These receptors were obtained from a woman in her 30s with multiple sclerosis. CDR3s leave out the opening cysteine and the closing phenylalanine or tryptophan. The D gene is left open where the match is weak. Clone size appears in some rows only: once, few, many, or a class for an expanded clone.

clone size | J gene | V gene | D gene | CDR3 protein
medium-sized | TRBJ2-7 | TRBV3-1 | NA | ASSPGRLGFEQY
many | TRBJ2-5 | TRBV20-1 | NA | SASAVQGLAETQY
NA | TRBJ1-2 | TRBV20-1 | NA | SARDRDDSLLSYGYT
many | TRBJ2-1 | TRBV5-5 | NA | ASSRIRRDEQF
many | TRBJ1-1 | TRBV13 | NA | ASSLLAEAF
few | TRBJ2-7 | TRBV4-2 | TRBD2 | ASSQEVGGPGEQY
many | TRBJ2-5 | TRBV14 | NA | ASSQVGQETQY
NA | TRBJ1-1 | TRBV5-1 | NA | ASSAWTAGNTEAF
many | TRBJ1-2 | TRBV11-2 | NA | ASSLAYRGGNA
many | TRBJ1-5 | TRBV12-3/TRBV12-4 | NA | ASSFSLQIDSNQPQH
many | TRBJ2-3 | TRBV6-5 | NA | ASSPLRGLADTQY
NA | TRBJ2-7 | TRBV3-1 | NA | DSSKDYYEQY
many | TRBJ2-3 | TRBV6-4 | TRBD1 | ASSEGTGGDTQY
NA | TRBJ1-6 | TRBV3-1 | NA | ASSQGGRYSPLN
many | TRBJ2-1 | TRBV12-3/TRBV12-4 | NA | ASRTTLSSYNEQF
many | TRBJ1-1 | TRBV5-1 | TRBD1 | ASSLGQGARYTEAF
few | TRBJ2-1 | TRBV5-1 | TRBD2 | ASSLGARLAGIYNEQF
many | TRBJ2-5 | TRBV20-1 | NA | SAANRFQETQY
many | TRBJ1-2 | TRBV12-3/TRBV12-4 | NA | ASSSQGAGPGSYGYT
many | TRBJ2-1 | TRBV20-1 | NA | SAAAVSSYNEQF
many | TRBJ2-2 | TRBV12-3/TRBV12-4 | NA | ASSSGFPGELF
many | TRBJ2-1 | TRBV20-1 | TRBD2 | SARWGGGRYNEQF
many | TRBJ2-1 | TRBV7-2 | TRBD2 | ASSSPALLAGIYNEQF
many | TRBJ2-1 | TRBV7-6 | NA | ASSGQGNEQF
many | TRBJ2-2 | TRBV5-1 | TRBD1 | ASSLGQGATGELF
NA | TRBJ2-1 | TRBV20-1 | NA | SAGKGLIYNEQF
many | TRBJ1-1 | TRBV12-3/TRBV12-4 | NA | ASRSDGGTEAF
once | TRBJ2-3 | TRBV2 | NA | ASSDSPTGTNTDTQY
few | TRBJ1-5 | TRBV20-1 | NA | SARRDSNQPQH
many | TRBJ2-1 | TRBV9 | NA | ASSVGHNEQF
many | TRBJ2-2 | TRBV20-1 | NA | SARDFGGTGELF
many | TRBJ1-1 | TRBV27 | TRBD1 | ASSLAGGAPGAEAF
many | TRBJ2-3 | TRBV9 | NA | ASSVAPAGLVNTQY
NA | TRBJ2-7 | TRBV7-6 | NA | ASIKGGSSYEQY
many | TRBJ2-2 | TRBV5-8 | NA | ASSLAVDTYTGELF
many | TRBJ2-4 | TRBV27 | NA | ASRQTRANIQY
NA | TRBJ2-7 | TRBV7-8 | TRBD1 | ASRTHRDSYEQY
many | TRBJ2-7 | TRBV27 | TRBD2 | ASSLSLAGTLEQY
many | TRBJ2-7 | TRBV28 | NA | ASSGSDSHSAYEQY
NA | TRBJ2-1 | TRBV10-3 | NA | AISGGLDEQF
many | TRBJ1-2 | TRBV28 | NA | ASSHDIQELANYGYT
many | TRBJ2-7 | TRBV20-1 | NA | SALIATGYEQY
many | TRBJ1-2 | TRBV5-1 | NA | ASSPLTPRDGYT
NA | TRBJ1-1 | TRBV5-1 | NA | ASSADINTEAF
NA | TRBJ1-2 | TRBV6-1 | NA | ASSEAVWQANYGYT
few | TRBJ2-3 | TRBV20-1 | TRBD2 | SAHIAGAGTDTQY
many | TRBJ1-1 | TRBV20-1 | NA | SARDSGPANTEAF
many | TRBJ2-2 | TRBV5-1 | NA | ASSLVWGFGGELF
many | TRBJ2-4 | TRBV5-1 | TRBD1 | ASSFDTGGEY
many | TRBJ2-1 | TRBV20-1 | NA | SATTGKSGYNEQF
many | TRBJ1-1 | TRBV5-1 | TRBD1 | ASSLGTGGNTEAF
many | TRBJ2-2 | TRBV12-3/TRBV12-4 | TRBD1 | ASRPRGTDKTGELF
NA | TRBJ1-2 | TRBV7-2 | NA | ASSLGPYNRGNYGYT